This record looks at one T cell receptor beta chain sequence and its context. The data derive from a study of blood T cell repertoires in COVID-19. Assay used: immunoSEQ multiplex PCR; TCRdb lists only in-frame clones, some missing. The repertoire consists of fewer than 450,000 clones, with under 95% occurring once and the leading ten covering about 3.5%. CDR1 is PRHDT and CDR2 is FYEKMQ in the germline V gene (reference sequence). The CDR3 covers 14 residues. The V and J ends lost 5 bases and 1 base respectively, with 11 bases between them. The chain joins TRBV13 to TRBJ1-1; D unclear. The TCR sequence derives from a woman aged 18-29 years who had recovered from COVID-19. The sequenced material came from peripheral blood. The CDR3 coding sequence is TGTGCCAGCAGCCCCCTGAACACGAACACTGAAGCTTTCTTT. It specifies CASSPLNTNTEAFF.